This T cell receptor beta chain comes out of a study of shared clonotypes between healthy human individuals. V was shortened by 5 bases and J by 1 base, with 8 bases between the two germline ends. The V gene's germline CDR1 is SNHLY and CDR2 FYNNEI. The CDR3 has 13 amino acids. The sample holds a few counts of this clone. The study separated CD4+ cells into CD45RA+ naive and CD45RA-negative memory subsets. Repertoires were generated with immunoSEQ multiplex PCR, while TCRdb's copy carries only in-frame clones and drops some. This sample carries 2,500,000 or so clones, 90% to 95% of them seen once, and the ten largest clones take more than 0.12%.

This chain joins TRBV2 and TRBJ1-1; D may be TRBD1 (5 bases). Sequenced material: naive CD4+ T cells sorted from blood. The subset was: CD45RA+ positively selected. The TCR sequence derives from a man aged 18-30 years in good health. This CDR3 is CASSPRENTEAFF. In DNA form, the CDR3 reads TGTGCCAGCAGTCCCAGGGAGAACACTGAAGCTTTCTTT.